The clone carrying this T cell receptor (beta chain) was counted at least ten times. Antigen unknown. Per the germline V gene, CDR1 is SGHVS and CDR2 is FQNEAQ. Trimming stripped 5 bases from V and 6 bases from J, with 23 bases between. The CDR3 runs to 16 residues. Not a single patient had been given any form of treatment at any point before undergoing thyroid surgery. Authors' processing steps: Clinicopathological groups supplied CDR3 differences that were used to build a distant-metastasis classifier for papillary thyroid cancer. From the PCR reads, TCRdb re-called clones with MiXCR. What appears here as the V and J calls and clone size reflects TCRdb's work, not the paper's. The sample includes 65,000 to 70,000 clones, 12% to 15% of them seen just once. This sample was taken from a study of metastatic and nonmetastatic thyroid tumors. Study information: Across peripheral blood and tumor or nodule tissue samples taken from malignant and benign thyroid patients, the repertoires were compared with one another.

Study-wide results and caveats: Relative to benign nodules, malignant thyroid tumors were reportedly characterized by significantly elevated TCR beta diversity in blood and tumor.

This sequence joins TRBV7-8 and TRBJ2-7; D may be TRBD2 (5 bases). This sequence originates from a male donor with papillary thyroid cancer or a benign thyroid nodule (not recorded which). Some clones in this sample may be carry-over from other donors' samples. Material for sequencing was blood. The CDR3 DNA reads TGTGCCAGCAGCCCCCTCATGGCCGGGAAACCCTGCGAGCAGTACTTC. It translates to CASSPLMAGKPCEQYF.